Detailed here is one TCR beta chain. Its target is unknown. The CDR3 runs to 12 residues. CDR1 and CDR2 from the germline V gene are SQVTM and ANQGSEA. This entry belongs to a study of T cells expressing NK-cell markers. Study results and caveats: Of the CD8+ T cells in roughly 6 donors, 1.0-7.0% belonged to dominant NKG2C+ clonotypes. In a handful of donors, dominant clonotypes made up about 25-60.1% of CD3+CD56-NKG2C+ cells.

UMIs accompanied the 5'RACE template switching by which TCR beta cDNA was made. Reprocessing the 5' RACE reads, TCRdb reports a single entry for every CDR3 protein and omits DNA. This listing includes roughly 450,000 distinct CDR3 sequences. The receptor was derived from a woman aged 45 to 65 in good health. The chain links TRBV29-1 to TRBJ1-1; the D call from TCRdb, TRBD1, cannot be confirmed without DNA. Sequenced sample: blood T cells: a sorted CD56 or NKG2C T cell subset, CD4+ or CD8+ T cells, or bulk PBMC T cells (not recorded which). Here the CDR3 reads CSVGQGWTEAFF.